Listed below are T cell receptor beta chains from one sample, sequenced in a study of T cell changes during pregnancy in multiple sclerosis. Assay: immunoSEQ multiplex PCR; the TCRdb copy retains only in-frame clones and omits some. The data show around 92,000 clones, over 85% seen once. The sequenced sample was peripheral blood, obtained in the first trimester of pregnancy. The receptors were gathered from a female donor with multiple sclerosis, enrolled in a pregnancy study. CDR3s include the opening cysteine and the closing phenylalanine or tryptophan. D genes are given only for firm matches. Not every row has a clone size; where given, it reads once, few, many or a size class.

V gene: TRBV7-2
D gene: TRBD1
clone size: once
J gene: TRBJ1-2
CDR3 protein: CASSSTNWDRGRGGYTF
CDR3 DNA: TGTGCCAGCAGCTCCACGAACTGGGACAGGGGCCGAGGCGGCTACACCTTC

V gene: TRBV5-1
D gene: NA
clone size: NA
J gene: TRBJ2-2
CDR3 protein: CASSFPHEAPNTGELFF
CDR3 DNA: TGCGCCAGCAGCTTCCCACATGAGGCACCGAACACCGGGGAGCTGTTTTTT

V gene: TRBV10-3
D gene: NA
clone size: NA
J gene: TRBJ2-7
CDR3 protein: CAISDGVQGRGEQYF
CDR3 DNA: TGTGCCATCAGTGACGGCGTCCAAGGACGGGGTGAGCAGTACTTC

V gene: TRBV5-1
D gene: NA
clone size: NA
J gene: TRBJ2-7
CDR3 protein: CASSSTGKSSYEQYF
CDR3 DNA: TGCGCCAGCAGCTCAACAGGAAAAAGCTCCTACGAGCAGTACTTC

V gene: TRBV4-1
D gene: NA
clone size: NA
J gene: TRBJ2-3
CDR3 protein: CASSRLFAGTDTQYF
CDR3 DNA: TGCGCCAGCAGCCGGTTATTTGCAGGCACAGATACGCAGTATTTT

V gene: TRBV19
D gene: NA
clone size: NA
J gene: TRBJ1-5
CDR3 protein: CASSIGEGSNQPQHF
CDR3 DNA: TGTGCCAGTAGTATCGGGGAGGGGAGCAATCAGCCCCAGCATTTT

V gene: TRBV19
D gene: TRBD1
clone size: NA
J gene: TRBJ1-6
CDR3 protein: CASSPVGQGGDNSPLHF
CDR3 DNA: TGTGCCAGTAGTCCCGTGGGACAGGGTGGAGATAATTCACCCCTCCACTTT

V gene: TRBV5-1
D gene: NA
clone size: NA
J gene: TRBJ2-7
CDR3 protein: CASSPVGGSYEQYF
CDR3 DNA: TGCGCCAGCAGCCCGGTCGGAGGGTCGTACGAGCAGTACTTC

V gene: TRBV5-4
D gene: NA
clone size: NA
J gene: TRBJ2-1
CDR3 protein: CASSFGGGVSSYNEQFF
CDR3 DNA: TGTGCCAGCAGCTTTGGCGGCGGGGTTAGCTCCTACAATGAGCAGTTCTTC

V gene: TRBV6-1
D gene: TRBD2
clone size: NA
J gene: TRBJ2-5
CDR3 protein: CASSELAGGVETQYF
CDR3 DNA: TGTGCCAGCAGTGAACTAGCGGGGGGAGTAGAGACCCAGTACTTC

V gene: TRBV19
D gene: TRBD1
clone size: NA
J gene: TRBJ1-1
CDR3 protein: CASSVANWGQGRTEAFF
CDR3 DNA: TGTGCCAGTAGTGTGGCAAATTGGGGACAGGGGAGAACTGAAGCTTTCTTT

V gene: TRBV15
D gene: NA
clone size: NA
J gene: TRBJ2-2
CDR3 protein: CATSRELGNTGELFF
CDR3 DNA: TGTGCCACCAGCAGGGAACTAGGGAACACCGGGGAGCTGTTTTTT

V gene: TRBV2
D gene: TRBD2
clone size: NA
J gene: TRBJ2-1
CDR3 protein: CATYIYNGGGDYNEQFF
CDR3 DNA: TGTGCCACCTACATTTACAACGGCGGGGGGGACTACAATGAGCAGTTCTTC

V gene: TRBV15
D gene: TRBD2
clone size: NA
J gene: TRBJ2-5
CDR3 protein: CATSLLLAGDPWETQYF
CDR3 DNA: TGTGCCACCAGCCTACTACTAGCGGGGGACCCCTGGGAGACCCAGTACTTC

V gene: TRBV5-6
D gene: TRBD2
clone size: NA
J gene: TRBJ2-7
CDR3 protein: CASSFGLANSYEQYF
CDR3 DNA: TGTGCCAGCAGCTTCGGACTAGCCAACTCCTACGAGCAGTACTTC

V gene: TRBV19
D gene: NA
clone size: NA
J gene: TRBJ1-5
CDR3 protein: CASSIGGIQPQHF
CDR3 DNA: TGTGCCAGTAGTATCGGGGGTATTCAGCCCCAGCATTTT